The entry that follows covers one T cell receptor beta chain sequence. Its antigen is unknown. The CDR3 is 12 amino acids. CDR1 and CDR2 from the germline V gene are MGHDK and SYGVNS. Trimming stripped 9 bases from V and 4 bases from J, with 9 bases between. Profiling relied on immunoSEQ multiplex PCR, and the TCRdb table lists in-frame clones only, not all of them. The sample has about 140,000 clones, approximately 91% seen once; the top ten hold 1% to 1.5%. These data originate in a study of T cell responses to AZD1222 COVID-19 vaccine. Study-level points and caveats: Recipients of two AZD1222 doses showed rising Spike-specific TCR breadth and depth. Donors skewed white British and female; clonal diversity was possibly underestimated. The peak T cell response came first, and repertoires were sampled only after it.

Pooled together were second doses at about 4 or about 12 weeks. Sequenced material: peripheral blood, taken 28 days after the second AZD1222 dose. This chain uses TRBV25-1 with TRBJ1-4; no definite D call. The receptor was isolated from an adult who received the AZD1222 COVID-19 vaccine. The CDR3 DNA sequence: TGTGCCAGTGGCCCTTTTAATGAAAAACTGTTTTTT. Protein: CASGPFNEKLFF.